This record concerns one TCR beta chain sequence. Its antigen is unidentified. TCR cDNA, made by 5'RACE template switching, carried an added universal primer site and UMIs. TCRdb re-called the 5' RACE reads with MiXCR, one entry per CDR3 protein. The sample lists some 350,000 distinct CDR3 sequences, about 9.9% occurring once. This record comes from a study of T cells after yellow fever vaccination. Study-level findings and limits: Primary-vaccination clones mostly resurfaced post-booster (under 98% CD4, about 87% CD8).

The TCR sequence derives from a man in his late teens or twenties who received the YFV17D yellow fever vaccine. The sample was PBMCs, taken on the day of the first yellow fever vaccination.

CDR3 in amino acids: CASSSPSTGGGDIQYF. DNA for the CDR3: TGTGCCAGCAGCTCACCCTCGACAGGCGGTGGGGACATTCAGTACTTC. V gene TRBV11-2 combines with J gene TRBJ2-4; possible D gene TRBD1, 6 bases. Germline-derived CDR1 and CDR2 are SGHAT and FQNNGV. V lost 4 bases, J lost 8 bases, and 21 bases lay in between. CDR3 length: 16 residues.